These T cell receptor beta chains were read from a single sample in a study of metastatic and nonmetastatic thyroid tumors. TCRdb re-analyzed the PCR reads using MiXCR. This sample has about 69,000 clones, with more than 13% found just once. Sequencing was done on a sample of blood. The receptors stem from a male donor with papillary thyroid cancer or a benign thyroid nodule (not recorded which). Some clones in this sample may be carry-over from other donors' samples. Both conserved end residues are part of each CDR3. The D gene is left open where the match is weak. Size tells how often a clone was seen (once, few, many) or the class of an expanded clone, and some rows leave it out.

>TRBV7-9|TRBJ2-1|TRBD2|many
TGTGCCAGCAGCTCCGGACTAGCGGGAGGTGAGGAGCAGTTCTTC
CASSSGLAGGEEQFF
>TRBV15|TRBJ2-3|TRBD1|many
TGTGCCACCAGCAGTGAAGAAGGACAGGTTTGGACAGATACGCAGTATTTT
CATSSEEGQVWTDTQYF
>TRBV9|TRBJ2-3|.|many
TGTGCCAGCAGCGTAGGGGGGGGCAGCGGCACAGATACGCAGTATTTT
CASSVGGGSGTDTQYF
>TRBV7-3|TRBJ2-2|.|many
TGTGCCAGCAGCTTAATTCGCACCGGGGAGCTGTTTTTT
CASSLIRTGELFF
>TRBV20-1|TRBJ2-7|TRBD2|.
TGCAGTTTTCGGGGGACTAGCGGCTACGAGCAGTACTTC
CSFRGTSGYEQYF
>TRBV18|TRBJ2-6|TRBD1|many
TGTGCCAGCTCACCTACAGGGGGTGGGGCCAACGTCCTGACTTTC
CASSPTGGGANVLTF
>TRBV28|TRBJ2-3|.|few
TGTGCCAGCGGGCGGGGTCCAGATACGCAGTATTTT
CASGRGPDTQYF
>TRBV30|TRBJ1-6|.|many
TGTGCCTGGAGTCAGGGCATGAGGGGTTCACCCCTCCACTTT
CAWSQGMRGSPLHF
>TRBV20-1|TRBJ2-1|TRBD1|many
TGCAGTGCTTGGACAGGGGGCGGTGAGCAGTTCTTC
CSAWTGGGEQFF
>TRBV27|TRBJ2-3|TRBD2|few
TGTGCCAGCCTTAAAAGCGGGAAAGAGACAGATACGCAGTATTTT
CASLKSGKETDTQYF
>TRBV6-1|TRBJ1-1|.|many
TGTGCCAGCAGTGAACATGGGAGCACTGAAGCTTTCTTT
CASSEHGSTEAFF
>TRBV20-1|TRBJ1-6|.|many
TGCAGTGCTAGGGGAACAGGGTGGGGATCACCCCTCCACTTT
CSARGTGWGSPLHF
>TRBV28|TRBJ1-1|.|many
TGTGCCAGCAAATACCGGATGAACACTGAAGCTTTCTTT
CASKYRMNTEAFF
>TRBV29-1|TRBJ1-2|.|many
TGCAGCATAACGGGAGAGCGCTATGGCTACACCTTC
CSITGERYGYTF
>TRBV4-1|TRBJ2-1|TRBD2|.
TGCGCCAGCAGAAAGGAGATAGCGGGAGGTTCAGGTGAGCAGTTCTTC
CASRKEIAGGSGEQFF
>TRBV6-1|TRBJ2-1|.|many
TGTGCCAGCAGTGAAGTGGAAGGGGCTGGTGGCGGACTTGAGCAGTTCTTC
CASSEVEGAGGGLEQFF
>TRBV12-3/TRBV12-4|TRBJ2-7|.|.
TGTGCCAGCAGCCAAACAGGGCACGAGCAGTACTTC
CASSQTGHEQYF
>TRBV28|TRBJ2-5|.|.
TGTCCCAGCAGTTTTAGGAAACCCGGTACAGGGGAGACCCAGTACTTC
CPSSFRKPGTGETQYF
>TRBV9|TRBJ2-7|TRBD2|.
TGTGCCAGCAGCTTAGACGTCAGCGCTAGCGGGACCGGTGAGCAGTACTTC
CASSLDVSASGTGEQYF
>TRBV30|TRBJ2-1|TRBD1|.
TGTGCCTGGAGTGTACCGTTGGGACAGGGGGCGGAAGAGCAGTTCTTC
CAWSVPLGQGAEEQFF
>TRBV12-3/TRBV12-4|TRBJ2-1|TRBD1|many
TGTGCCAGCACCACAGGGGGAGGGCAGTTCTTC
CASTTGGGQFF
>TRBV4-2|TRBJ1-1|TRBD1|many
TGTGCCAGCAGCCCGCGACAGGGGGCGAACACTGAAGCTTTCTTT
CASSPRQGANTEAFF
>TRBV30|TRBJ2-2|.|many
TGTGCCTGGAGTGGGGGGAACACCGGGGAGCTGTTTTTT
CAWSGGNTGELFF
>TRBV4-1|TRBJ2-7|.|many
TGCGCCAGCAGCCAAACCGGCGGGACCTACGAGCAGTACTTC
CASSQTGGTYEQYF
>TRBV7-2|TRBJ2-3|.|.
TGTGCCAGCACTTTCCGGGACGTAGATACGCAGTATTTT
CASTFRDVDTQYF
>TRBV7-7|TRBJ2-4|.|many
TGTGCTAGCAGCCTAGGTGACAGCGGCAAAAACATTCAGTACTTC
CASSLGDSGKNIQYF
>TRBV12-3/TRBV12-4|TRBJ2-7|.|many
TGTGCCAGCAGTTTCAGGACGGGGGTAACCTACGAGCAGTACTTC
CASSFRTGVTYEQYF
>TRBV6-1|TRBJ2-7|.|few
TGTGTCAGCAGTGAAGTGGGACGACTAAGATCCTACGAGCAGTACTTC
CVSSEVGRLRSYEQYF
>TRBV6-1|TRBJ1-6|TRBD1|many
TGTGCCAGCATCTTGACAGGGATGAATTCACCCCTCCACTTT
CASILTGMNSPLHF
>TRBV12-3/TRBV12-4|TRBJ2-1|.|many
TGTGCCAGCAGTTTTGAAGGGACCGAGCAGTTCTTC
CASSFEGTEQFF
>TRBV6-6|TRBJ1-5|.|many
TGTGCCAGCAGTTACTCGAGAGATAATCAGCCCCAGCATTTT
CASSYSRDNQPQHF
>TRBV5-1|TRBJ2-1|.|once
TGCGCCAGCAGACCTGAAGATTTCGGGGAAGAGAATGAGCAGTTCTTC
CASRPEDFGEENEQFF
>TRBV20-1|TRBJ2-1|.|many
TGCAGTGCTAGGCGGCTACTTGTCTACAATGAGCAGTTCTTC
CSARRLLVYNEQFF
>TRBV6-1|TRBJ2-7|TRBD1|few
TGTGCCAGCAGGGGACAGGGTGAGGCTTACGATCAGTACTTC
CASRGQGEAYDQYF
>TRBV20-1|TRBJ2-7|TRBD2|.
TGCAGTGCGGGAAATAGCGGGCTTAGCTCCTACGAGCAGTACTTC
CSAGNSGLSSYEQYF
>TRBV13|TRBJ2-1|TRBD2|many
TGTGCCAGCAGCTCTGTAGCGGGGGACCCCCGGGGTGAGCAGTTCTTC
CASSSVAGDPRGEQFF
>TRBV7-2|TRBJ2-7|.|.
TGTGCCAACAAATCCAATCGGGAGCATTACGAGCAGTACTTC
CANKSNREHYEQYF
>TRBV28|TRBJ1-5|.|many
TGTGCCAGCAGTGGACCTGGCGGGGGCAGCAATCAGCCCCAGCATTTT
CASSGPGGGSNQPQHF
>TRBV12-3/TRBV12-4|TRBJ2-7|.|many
TGTGCCAGCAGTTTAGCGCTCAGCTCAGTTGTGTACGAGCAGTACTTC
CASSLALSSVVYEQYF
>TRBV6-1|TRBJ2-1|.|many
TGTGCCAGCAGTCCCTTACTTGAGCAGTTCTTC
CASSPLLEQFF
>TRBV7-6|TRBJ2-3|.|many
TGTGCCAGCAGCAAGGCGGGGAGTGGCACAGATACGCAGTATTTT
CASSKAGSGTDTQYF
>TRBV14|TRBJ2-7|.|many
TGTGCCAGCAGCCACCAGGAGTCCTACGAGCAGTACTTC
CASSHQESYEQYF
>TRBV20-1|TRBJ2-1|TRBD2|many
TGCAGTGCTAGCGTGGGGGCTAGCGGGAGTGTTAATGAGCAGTTCTTC
CSASVGASGSVNEQFF
>TRBV6-1|TRBJ2-7|TRBD2|many
TGTGCCAGCAGTGATGGACTAGGGGTCTACGAGCAGTACTTC
CASSDGLGVYEQYF
>TRBV11-1|TRBJ2-3|TRBD2|few
TGTGCCAGCAGCTTACTAGCGGGAGTTTCACCAGATACGCAGTATTTT
CASSLLAGVSPDTQYF
>TRBV12-3/TRBV12-4|TRBJ2-7|.|many
TGTGCCACCGCCTCCGTGGATAATGGTAACGAGCAGTACTTC
CATASVDNGNEQYF
>TRBV29-1|TRBJ1-2|.|many
TGCAGCGTTGGGTCCGGGGAGGTGGAGAGTGGCTACACCTTC
CSVGSGEVESGYTF
>TRBV9|TRBJ1-2|.|many
TGTGCCAGCAGCGTAGAGGCCAGAGCTAACTATGGCTACACCTTC
CASSVEARANYGYTF
>TRBV20-1|TRBJ2-1|.|.
TGCAGTGCTAGAACGAGTAGCGGCCTCTCCTACAATGAGCAGTTCTTC
CSARTSSGLSYNEQFF
>TRBV7-4|TRBJ2-2|TRBD2|many
TGTGCCAGCAGTCGGGGGGGGCTAGCGGGAGCTAAAAGGAGGGCCGGGGAGCTGTTTTTT
CASSRGGLAGAKRRAGELFF
>TRBV7-8|TRBJ2-3|.|many
TGTGCCAGCAGCTTAGGAGCCGCGGCGGGGCAGTATTTT
CASSLGAAAGQYF
>TRBV6-1|TRBJ1-2|TRBD1|.
TGTGCCAGCAGTGGAATGGGACAGGGGAAAGCAGTTGATGGCTACACCTTC
CASSGMGQGKAVDGYTF
>TRBV6-2/TRBV6-3|TRBJ1-3|.|many
TGTGCCAGCAGTAAAGGGGGAGTTGAAGCTGGAAACACCATATATTTT
CASSKGGVEAGNTIYF